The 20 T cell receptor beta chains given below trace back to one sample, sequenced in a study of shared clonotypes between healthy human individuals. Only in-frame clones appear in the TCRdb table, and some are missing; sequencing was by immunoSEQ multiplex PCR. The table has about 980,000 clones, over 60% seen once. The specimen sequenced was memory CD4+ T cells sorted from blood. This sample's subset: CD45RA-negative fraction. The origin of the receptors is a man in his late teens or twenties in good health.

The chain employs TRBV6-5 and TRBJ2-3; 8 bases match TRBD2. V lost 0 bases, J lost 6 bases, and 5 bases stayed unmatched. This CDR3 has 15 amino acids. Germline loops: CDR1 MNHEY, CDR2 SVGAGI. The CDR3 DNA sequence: TGTGCCAGCAGTTACTCACGGGGGGGAGGGGATACGCAGTATTTT. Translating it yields CASSYSRGGGDTQYF.

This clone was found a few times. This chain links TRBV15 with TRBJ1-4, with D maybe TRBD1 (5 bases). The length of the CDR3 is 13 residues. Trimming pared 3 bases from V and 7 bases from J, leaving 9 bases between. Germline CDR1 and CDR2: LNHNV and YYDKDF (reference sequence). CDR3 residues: CATSRDISEKLFF. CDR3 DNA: TGTGCCACCAGCAGGGACATATCTGAAAAACTGTTTTTT.

As DNA, the CDR3 is TGTGCCATAAAGACAGGGGGCTCGACCGGGGAGCTGTTTTTT. Its translation is CAIKTGGSTGELFF. V gene TRBV7-9 combines with J gene TRBJ2-2; TRBD1 aligns across 10 bases. The CDR3 is 14 amino acids. Germline V gene lookup returns CDR1 SEHNR and CDR2 FQNEAQ (reference sequence). Losses at the gene ends were 10 bases for V and 5 bases for J; bases not matched to a gene: 7. Together with reference TRBV7-9 and TRBJ2-2, the CDR3 gives the full variable domain: DTGVSQNPRHKITKRGQNVTFRCDPISEHNRLYWYRQTLGQGPEFLTYFQNEAQLEKSRLLSDRFSAERPKGSFSTLEIQRTEQGDSAMYLCAIKTGGSTGELFFGEGSRLTVL.

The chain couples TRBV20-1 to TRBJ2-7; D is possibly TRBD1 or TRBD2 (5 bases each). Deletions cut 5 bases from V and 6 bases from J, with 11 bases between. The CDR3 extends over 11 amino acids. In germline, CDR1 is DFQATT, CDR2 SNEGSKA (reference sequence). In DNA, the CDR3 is TGCAGTGCTTCTCAGGGAGCCGAGCAGTACTTC. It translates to CSASQGAEQYF.

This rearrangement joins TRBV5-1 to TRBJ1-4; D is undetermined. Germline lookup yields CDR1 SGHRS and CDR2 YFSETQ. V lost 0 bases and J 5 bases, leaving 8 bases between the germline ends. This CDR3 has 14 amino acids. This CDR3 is CASSLAMTNEKLFF. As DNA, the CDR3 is TGCGCCAGCAGCTTGGCGATGACAAATGAAAAACTGTTTTTT.

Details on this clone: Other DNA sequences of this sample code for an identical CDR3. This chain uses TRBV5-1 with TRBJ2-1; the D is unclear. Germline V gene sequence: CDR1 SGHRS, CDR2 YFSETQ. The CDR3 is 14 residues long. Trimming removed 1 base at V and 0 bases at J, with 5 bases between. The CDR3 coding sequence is TGCGCCAGCAGCTTGCTAAGCTCCTACAATGAGCAGTTCTTC. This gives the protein CASSLLSSYNEQFF.

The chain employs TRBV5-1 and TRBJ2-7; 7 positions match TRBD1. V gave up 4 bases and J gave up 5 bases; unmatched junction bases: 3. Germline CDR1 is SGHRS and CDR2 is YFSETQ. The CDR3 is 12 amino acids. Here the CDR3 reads CASSRTGNEQYF. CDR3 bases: TGCGCCAGCAGCAGGACAGGCAACGAGCAGTACTTC.

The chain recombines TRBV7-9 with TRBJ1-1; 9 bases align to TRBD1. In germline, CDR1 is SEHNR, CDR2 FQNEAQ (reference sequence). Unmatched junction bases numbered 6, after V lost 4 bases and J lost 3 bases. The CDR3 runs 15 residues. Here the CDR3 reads CASSWGQGGDTEAFF. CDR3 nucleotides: TGTGCCAGCAGCTGGGGACAGGGTGGGGACACTGAAGCTTTCTTT.

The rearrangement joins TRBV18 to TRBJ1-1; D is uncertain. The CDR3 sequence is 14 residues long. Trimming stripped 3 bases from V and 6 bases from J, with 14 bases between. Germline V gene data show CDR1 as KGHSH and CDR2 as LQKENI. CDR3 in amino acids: CASSPPAGYAEAFF. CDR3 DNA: TGTGCCAGCTCACCTCCCGCGGGGTACGCTGAAGCTTTCTTT.

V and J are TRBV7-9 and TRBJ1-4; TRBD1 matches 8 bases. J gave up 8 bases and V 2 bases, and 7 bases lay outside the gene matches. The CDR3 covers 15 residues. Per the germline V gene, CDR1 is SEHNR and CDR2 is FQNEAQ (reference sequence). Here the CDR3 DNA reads TGTGCCAGCAGCTTAATGGACAGGGCCACGGAAAAACTGTTTTTT. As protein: CASSLMDRATEKLFF.

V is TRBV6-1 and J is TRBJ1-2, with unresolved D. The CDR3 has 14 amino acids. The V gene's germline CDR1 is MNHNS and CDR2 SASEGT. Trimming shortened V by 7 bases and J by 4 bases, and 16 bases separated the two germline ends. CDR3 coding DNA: TGTGCCAGCATGGGCGGCGGGGTAGTCTATGGCTACACCTTC. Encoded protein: CASMGGGVVYGYTF.

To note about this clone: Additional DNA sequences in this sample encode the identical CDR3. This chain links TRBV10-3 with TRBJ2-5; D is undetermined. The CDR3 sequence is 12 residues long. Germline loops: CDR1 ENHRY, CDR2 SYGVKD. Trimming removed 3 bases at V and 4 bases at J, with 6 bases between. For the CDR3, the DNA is TGTGCCATCAGTGAATCAGGAGAGACCCAGTACTTC. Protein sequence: CAISESGETQYF.

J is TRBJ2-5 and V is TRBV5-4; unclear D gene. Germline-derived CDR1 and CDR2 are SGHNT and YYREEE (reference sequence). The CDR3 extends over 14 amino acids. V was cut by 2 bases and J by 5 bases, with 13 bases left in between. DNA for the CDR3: TGTGCCAGCAGCTTACGTCTAAATACGGAGACCCAGTACTTC. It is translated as CASSLRLNTETQYF.

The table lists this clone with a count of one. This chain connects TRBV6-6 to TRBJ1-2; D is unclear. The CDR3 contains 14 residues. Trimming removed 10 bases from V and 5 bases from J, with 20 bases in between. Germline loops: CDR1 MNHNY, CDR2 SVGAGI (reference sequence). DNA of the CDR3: TGTGCCACTTTGTCGCCGGGGTGGCCTTATGGCTACACCTTC. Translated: CATLSPGWPYGYTF.

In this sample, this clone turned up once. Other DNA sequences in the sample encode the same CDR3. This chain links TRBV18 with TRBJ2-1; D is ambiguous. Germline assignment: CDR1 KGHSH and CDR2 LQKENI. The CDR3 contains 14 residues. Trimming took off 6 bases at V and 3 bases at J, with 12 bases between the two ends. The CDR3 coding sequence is TGTGCCAGCTCCTGGGGTTCGAGCTACAATGAGCAGTTCTTC. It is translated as CASSWGSSYNEQFF.

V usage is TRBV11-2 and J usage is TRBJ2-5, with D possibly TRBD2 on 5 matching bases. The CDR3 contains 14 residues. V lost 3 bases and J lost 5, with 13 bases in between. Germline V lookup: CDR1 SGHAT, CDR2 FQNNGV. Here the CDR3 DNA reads TGTGCCAGCAGCTTTGTCGAGCGGAGGGAGACCCAGTACTTC. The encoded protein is CASSFVERRETQYF.

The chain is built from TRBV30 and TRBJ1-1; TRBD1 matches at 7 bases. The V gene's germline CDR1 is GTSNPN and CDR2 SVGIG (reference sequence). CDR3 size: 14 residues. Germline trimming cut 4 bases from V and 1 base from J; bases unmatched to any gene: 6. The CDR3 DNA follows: TGTGCCTGGAATACACAGGGGTCGAACACTGAAGCTTTCTTT. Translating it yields CAWNTQGSNTEAFF. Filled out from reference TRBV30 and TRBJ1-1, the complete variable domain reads SQTIHQWPATLVQPVGSPLSLECTVEGTSNPNLYWYRQAAGRGLQLLFYSVGIGQISSEVPQNLSASRPQDRQFILSSKKLLLSDSGFYLCAWNTQGSNTEAFFGQGTRLTVV.

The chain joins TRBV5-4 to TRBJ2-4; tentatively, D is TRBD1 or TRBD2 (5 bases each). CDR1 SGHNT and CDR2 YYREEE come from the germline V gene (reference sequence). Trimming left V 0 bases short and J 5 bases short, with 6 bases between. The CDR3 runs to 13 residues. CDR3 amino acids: CASSLVGENIQYF. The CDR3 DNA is TGTGCCAGCAGCTTGGTGGGGGAAAACATTCAGTACTTC.

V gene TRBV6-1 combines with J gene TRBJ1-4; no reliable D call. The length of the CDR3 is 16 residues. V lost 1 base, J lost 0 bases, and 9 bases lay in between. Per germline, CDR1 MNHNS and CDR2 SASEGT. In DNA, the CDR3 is TGTGCCAGCAGTGAAGGTGTGACCGCAACTAATGAAAAACTGTTTTTT. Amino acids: CASSEGVTATNEKLFF.

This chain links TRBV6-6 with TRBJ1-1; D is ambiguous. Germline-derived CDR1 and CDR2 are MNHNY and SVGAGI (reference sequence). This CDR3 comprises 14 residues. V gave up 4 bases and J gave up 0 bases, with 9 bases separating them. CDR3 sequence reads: CASSWVSMNTEAFF. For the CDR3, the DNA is TGTGCCAGCAGTTGGGTGTCGATGAACACTGAAGCTTTCTTT.